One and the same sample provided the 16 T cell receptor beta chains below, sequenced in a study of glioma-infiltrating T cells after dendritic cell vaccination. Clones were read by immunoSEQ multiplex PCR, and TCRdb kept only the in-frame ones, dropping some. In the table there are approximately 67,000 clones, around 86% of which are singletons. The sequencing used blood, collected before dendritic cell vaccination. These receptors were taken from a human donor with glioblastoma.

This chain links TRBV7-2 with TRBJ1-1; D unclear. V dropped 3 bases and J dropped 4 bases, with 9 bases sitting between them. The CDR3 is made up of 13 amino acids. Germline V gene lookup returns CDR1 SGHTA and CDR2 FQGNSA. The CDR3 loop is CASSFAQSTEAFF. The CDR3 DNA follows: TGTGCCAGCAGCTTCGCACAGTCCACTGAAGCTTTCTTT.

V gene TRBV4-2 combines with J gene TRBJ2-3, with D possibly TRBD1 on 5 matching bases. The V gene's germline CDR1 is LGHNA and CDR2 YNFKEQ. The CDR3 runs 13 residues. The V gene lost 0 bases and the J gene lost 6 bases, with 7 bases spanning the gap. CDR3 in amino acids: CASSQDKGDTQYF. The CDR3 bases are TGTGCCAGCAGCCAAGATAAGGGGGATACGCAGTATTTT.

As DNA, the CDR3 is TGTGCCAGCAGCGTACAGGGGGGGAACACCGGGGAGCTGTTTTTT. It encodes CASSVQGGNTGELFF. V usage is TRBV6-4 and J usage is TRBJ2-2; TRBD1 matches 8 bases. The CDR3 is 15 amino acids. V was clipped by 6 bases and J by 1 base; unmatched bases: 4. Germline assignment: CDR1 MRHNA and CDR2 SNTAGT.

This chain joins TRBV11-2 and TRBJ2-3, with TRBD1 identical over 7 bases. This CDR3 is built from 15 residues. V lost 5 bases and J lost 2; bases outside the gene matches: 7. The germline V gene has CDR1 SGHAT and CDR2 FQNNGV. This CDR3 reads CASSRRTGLTDTQYF. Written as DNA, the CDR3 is TGTGCCAGCAGCCGCCGGACAGGACTCACAGATACGCAGTATTTT.

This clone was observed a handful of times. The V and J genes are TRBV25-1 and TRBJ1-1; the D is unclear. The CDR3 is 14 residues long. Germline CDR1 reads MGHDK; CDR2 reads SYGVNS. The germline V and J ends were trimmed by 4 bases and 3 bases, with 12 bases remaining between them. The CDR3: CASSGMGRDTEAFF. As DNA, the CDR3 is TGTGCCAGCAGTGGAATGGGTCGGGACACTGAAGCTTTCTTT.

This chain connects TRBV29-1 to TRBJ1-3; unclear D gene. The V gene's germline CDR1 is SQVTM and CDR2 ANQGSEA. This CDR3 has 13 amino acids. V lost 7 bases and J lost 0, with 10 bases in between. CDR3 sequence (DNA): TGCAGCGCTAGACCCAGCTCTGGAAACACCATATATTTT. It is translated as CSARPSSGNTIYF.

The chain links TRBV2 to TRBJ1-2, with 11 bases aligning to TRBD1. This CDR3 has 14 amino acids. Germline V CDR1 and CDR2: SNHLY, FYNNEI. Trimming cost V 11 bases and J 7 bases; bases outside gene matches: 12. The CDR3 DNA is TGTGCCGGCCAGGGGACAGGGGGACTCGGTGGCTACACCTTC. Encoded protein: CAGQGTGGLGGYTF.

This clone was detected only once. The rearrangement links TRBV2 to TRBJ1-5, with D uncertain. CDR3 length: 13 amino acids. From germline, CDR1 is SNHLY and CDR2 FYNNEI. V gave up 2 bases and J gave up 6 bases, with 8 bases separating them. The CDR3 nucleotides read TGTGCCAGCAGTGAACGGGGTATTCAGCCCCAGCATTTT. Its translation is CASSERGIQPQHF.

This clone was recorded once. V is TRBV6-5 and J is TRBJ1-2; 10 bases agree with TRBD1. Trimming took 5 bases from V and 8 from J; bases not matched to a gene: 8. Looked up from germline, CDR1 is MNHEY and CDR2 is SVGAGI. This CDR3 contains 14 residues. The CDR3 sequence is CASSPDRGPEGYTF. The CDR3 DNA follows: TGTGCCAGCAGTCCCGACAGGGGGCCCGAAGGCTACACCTTC.

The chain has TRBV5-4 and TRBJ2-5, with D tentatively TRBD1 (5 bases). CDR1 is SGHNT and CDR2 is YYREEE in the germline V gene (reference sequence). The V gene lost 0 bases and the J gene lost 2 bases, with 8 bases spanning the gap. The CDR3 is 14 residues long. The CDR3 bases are TGTGCCAGCAGCTTGGACCCAGGGCAAGAGACCCAGTACTTC. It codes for CASSLDPGQETQYF.

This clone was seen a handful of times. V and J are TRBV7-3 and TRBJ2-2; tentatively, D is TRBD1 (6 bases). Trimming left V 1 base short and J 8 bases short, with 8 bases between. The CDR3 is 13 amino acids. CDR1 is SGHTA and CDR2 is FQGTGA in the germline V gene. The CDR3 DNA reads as TGTGCCAGCAGCTTAAACAGGGAAGGGGAGCTGTTTTTT. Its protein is CASSLNREGELFF.

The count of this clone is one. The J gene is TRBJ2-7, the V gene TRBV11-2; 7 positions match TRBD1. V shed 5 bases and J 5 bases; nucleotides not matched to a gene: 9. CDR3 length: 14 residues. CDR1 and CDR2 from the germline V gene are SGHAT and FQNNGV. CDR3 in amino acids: CASSPRTGWDEQYF. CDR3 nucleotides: TGTGCCAGCAGCCCCCGGACAGGTTGGGACGAGCAGTACTTC.

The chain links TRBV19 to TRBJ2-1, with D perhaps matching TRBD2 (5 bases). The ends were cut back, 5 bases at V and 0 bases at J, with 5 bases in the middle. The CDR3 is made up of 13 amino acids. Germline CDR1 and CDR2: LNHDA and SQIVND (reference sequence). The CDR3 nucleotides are TGTGCCAGTAGTGACTACTCCTACAATGAGCAGTTCTTC. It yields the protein CASSDYSYNEQFF.

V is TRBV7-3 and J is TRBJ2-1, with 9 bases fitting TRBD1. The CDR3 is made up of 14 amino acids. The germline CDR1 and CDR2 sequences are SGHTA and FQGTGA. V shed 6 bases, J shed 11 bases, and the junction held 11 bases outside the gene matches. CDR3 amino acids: CASRTTGGGEKQFF. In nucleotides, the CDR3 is TGTGCCAGCAGGACAACAGGGGGCGGAGAGAAGCAGTTCTTC.

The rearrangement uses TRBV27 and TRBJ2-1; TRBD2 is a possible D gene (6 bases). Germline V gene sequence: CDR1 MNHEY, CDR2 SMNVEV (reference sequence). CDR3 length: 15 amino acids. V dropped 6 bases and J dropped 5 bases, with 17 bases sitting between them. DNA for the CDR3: TGTGCCAGCAGGGGCCCGGGAGCACCCCACAATGAGCAGTTCTTC. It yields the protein CASRGPGAPHNEQFF.

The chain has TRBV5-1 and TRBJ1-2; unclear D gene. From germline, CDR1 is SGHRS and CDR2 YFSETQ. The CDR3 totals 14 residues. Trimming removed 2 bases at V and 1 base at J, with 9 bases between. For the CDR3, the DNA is TGCGCCAGCAGCTTTGGCCAGGTTAACTATGGCTACACCTTC. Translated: CASSFGQVNYGYTF.